One and the same sample provided the 22 T cell receptor beta chains below, sequenced in a study of T cell responses to AZD1222 COVID-19 vaccine. Profiled with immunoSEQ multiplex PCR; TCRdb holds only in-frame clones, not every one. The table has 150,000 or so clones, around 88% seen once; the top ten hold around 16%. Sequences were derived from peripheral blood, sampled on day 0 of AZD1222 vaccination. Every receptor here comes from an adult in good health.

This clone was detected a few times. The chain recombines TRBV6-5 with TRBJ1-1, with D possibly TRBD1 on 5 matching bases. Looked up from germline, CDR1 is MNHEY and CDR2 is SVGAGI. V was trimmed by 3 bases and J by 5 bases, leaving 16 bases between them. The length of the CDR3 is 15 residues. CDR3 DNA sequence: TGTGCCAGCAGTTATCAGACGAAGGGGAGGACTGAAGCTTTCTTT. It is translated as CASSYQTKGRTEAFF.

V is TRBV7-2 and J is TRBJ1-1, with 9 bases that match TRBD1. Germline-derived CDR1 and CDR2 are SGHTA and FQGNSA. CDR3 length: 16 amino acids. The junction had 14 bases not matched to a gene; V was cut back by 7 bases and J by 5 bases. This chain's CDR3 is CASIRTQGAVGTEAFF. As DNA, the CDR3 is TGTGCCAGCATCCGGACACAGGGGGCGGTGGGGACTGAAGCTTTCTTT.

The chain recombines TRBV29-1 with TRBJ2-5; D is unresolved. V was cut by 3 bases and J by 2 bases, with 16 bases left in between. Germline assignment: CDR1 SQVTM and CDR2 ANQGSEA. The CDR3 has 15 residues. CDR3 amino acids: CSVDIPLLSQETQYF. In nucleotides, the CDR3 is TGCAGCGTTGATATTCCCCTTCTGTCTCAAGAGACCCAGTACTTC. Together with reference TRBV29-1 and TRBJ2-5, the CDR3 gives the full variable domain: SAVISQKPSRDICQRGTSLTIQCQVDSQVTMMFWYRQQPGQSLTLIATANQGSEATYESGFVIDKFPISRPNLTFSTLTVSNMSPEDSSIYLCSVDIPLLSQETQYFGPGTRLLVL.

The chain joins TRBV11-3 to TRBJ1-6, with D possibly being TRBD1 (5 bases). V was pared by 5 bases and J by 9 bases, with 20 bases between. This CDR3 has 16 residues. Germline V gene data show CDR1 as SGHNT and CDR2 as YENEEA. In nucleotides, the CDR3 is TGTGCCAGCAGCCCCCGGGGTAGCGGCGGGGGTTCACCCCTCCACTTT. Its protein product is CASSPRGSGGGSPLHF.

The chain combines TRBV30 with TRBJ1-4, with a possible D match to TRBD1 (6 bases). The CDR3 spans 15 residues. Trimming took off 3 bases at V and 3 bases at J, with 14 bases between the two ends. In germline, CDR1 is GTSNPN, CDR2 SVGIG (reference sequence). Written as DNA, the CDR3 is TGTGCCTGGAGCGCGCCGAGACAGGCTAATGAAAAACTGTTTTTT. It is translated as CAWSAPRQANEKLFF.

The chain uses TRBV2 and TRBJ2-1, with 14 nucleotides matching TRBD2. CDR3 length equals 17 residues. V lost 5 bases and J lost 7; bases outside the gene matches: 10. CDR1 is SNHLY and CDR2 is FYNNEI in the germline V gene. CDR3 loop: CASSFRTSGGPRNEQFF. As DNA, the CDR3 is TGTGCCAGCAGTTTCCGGACTAGCGGGGGGCCTAGGAATGAGCAGTTCTTC. The full variable domain, its missing parts supplied by reference TRBV2 and TRBJ2-1, is EPEVTQTPSHQVTQMGQEVILRCVPISNHLYFYWYRQILGQKVEFLVSFYNNEISEKSEIFDDQFSVERPDGSNFTLKIRSTKLEDSAMYFCASSFRTSGGPRNEQFFGPGTRLTVL.

V is TRBV20-1 and J is TRBJ1-2, with D unresolved. This CDR3 contains 11 residues. Germline V gene lookup returns CDR1 DFQATT and CDR2 SNEGSKA (reference sequence). V lost 7 bases and J lost 3, with 9 bases in between. CDR3 coding DNA: TGCAGTGTGGGAGTAGACTATGGCTACACCTTC. This sequence encodes CSVGVDYGYTF.

For the CDR3, the DNA is TGTGCCAGCAACCCGGGGAGCGGAACGAACACCGGGGAGCTGTTTTTT. Its translation is CASNPGSGTNTGELFF. The rearrangement links TRBV5-8 to TRBJ2-2, with D possibly TRBD2 on 5 matching bases. This CDR3 contains 16 residues. CDR1 SGHTS and CDR2 YDEGEE come from the germline V gene. Trimming took 6 bases from V and 0 from J, leaving 15 bases between them.

This chain joins TRBV19 and TRBJ2-2, with 13 nucleotides matching TRBD2. This CDR3 contains 18 residues. Looked up from germline, CDR1 is LNHDA and CDR2 is SQIVND (reference sequence). J gave up 2 bases and V 1 base, and 4 bases lay outside the gene matches. Here the CDR3 reads CASSIGLAGGTNTGELFF. In DNA, the CDR3 is TGTGCCAGTAGTATAGGACTAGCGGGGGGTACCAACACCGGGGAGCTGTTTTTT.

CDR3 amino acids: CASRRTSNTGELFF. CDR3 nucleotides: TGTGCCAGCAGGCGGACGTCGAACACCGGGGAGCTGTTTTTT. The chain links TRBV27 to TRBJ2-2; D is unresolved. Per germline, CDR1 MNHEY and CDR2 SMNVEV (reference sequence). V gave up 6 bases and J gave up 0 bases, with 8 bases separating them. The CDR3 covers 14 residues.

The rearrangement links TRBV11-2 to TRBJ2-5, with no clear D. Germline CDR1 SGHAT, CDR2 FQNNGV. The V and J ends lost 2 bases and 2 bases respectively, with 6 bases between them. The CDR3 spans 13 residues. The CDR3 protein is CASSLSVQETQYF. DNA for the CDR3: TGTGCCAGCAGCTTATCCGTACAAGAGACCCAGTACTTC.

In this sample, this clone turned up a few times. The V call is TRBV20-1, the J call TRBJ2-7, with 7 bases fitting TRBD2. CDR1 and CDR2 from the germline V gene are DFQATT and SNEGSKA (reference sequence). V was pared by 3 bases and J by 5 bases, with 10 bases of the junction left unmatched. CDR3 length: 14 amino acids. The CDR3 reads CSASHPSGGDEQYF. CDR3 nucleotide sequence: TGCAGTGCTAGTCACCCCTCTGGGGGGGACGAGCAGTACTTC.

V gene TRBV28 combines with J gene TRBJ1-1; no definite D call. Per germline, CDR1 MDHEN and CDR2 SYDVKM. This CDR3 spans 10 amino acids. V lost 5 bases to trimming and J lost 10 bases, with 8 bases between them. The CDR3 here is CASSGLGAFF. The CDR3 DNA reads TGTGCCAGCAGTGGATTAGGAGCTTTCTTT.

This sequence joins TRBV19 and TRBJ1-6; 9 bases are shared with TRBD1. Germline V CDR1 and CDR2: LNHDA, SQIVND (reference sequence). With V trimmed by 5 bases and J by 7 bases, 6 bases remained unmatched. The CDR3 is made up of 15 amino acids. In DNA, the CDR3 is TGTGCCAGTAGTGTCCGGGACAGGGTAAATTCACCCCTCCACTTT. This sequence encodes CASSVRDRVNSPLHF.

The chain joins TRBV7-9 to TRBJ1-1; D unclear. Looked up from germline, CDR1 is SEHNR and CDR2 is FQNEAQ (reference sequence). CDR3 size: 14 residues. The V end lost 3 bases, the J end lost 4 bases, and 12 bases lay between the germline ends. The CDR3 sequence is CASSFRQRVTEAFF. CDR3 DNA sequence: TGTGCCAGCAGCTTCCGGCAACGAGTCACTGAAGCTTTCTTT. Together with reference TRBV7-9 and TRBJ1-1, the CDR3 gives the full variable domain: DTGVSQNPRHKITKRGQNVTFRCDPISEHNRLYWYRQTLGQGPEFLTYFQNEAQLEKSRLLSDRFSAERPKGSFSTLEIQRTEQGDSAMYLCASSFRQRVTEAFFGQGTRLTVV.

This clone was seen more than once but under ten times. The V call is TRBV6-2 or TRBV6-3, the J call TRBJ1-2; 8 positions match TRBD1. Per the germline V gene, CDR1 is MNHEY and CDR2 is SVGEGT. The junction had 8 bases not matched to a gene; V was cut back by 3 bases and J by 8 bases. There are 14 residues in the CDR3. The CDR3 sequence is CASSYPGQVLGYTF. The DNA of the CDR3 is TGTGCCAGCAGTTATCCGGGACAGGTCCTAGGCTACACCTTC.

The V and J genes are TRBV18 and TRBJ1-1, with D possibly TRBD1 on 6 matching bases. This CDR3 comprises 14 residues. V lost 4 bases and J 8 bases, leaving 17 bases between the germline ends. Germline lookup yields CDR1 KGHSH and CDR2 LQKENI. CDR3 in DNA: TGTGCCAGCTCACAAGAGGGGGGGATCTCCGAAGCTTTCTTT. Amino acids: CASSQEGGISEAFF.

The V gene is TRBV11-2, the J gene TRBJ1-3, with TRBD1 matching 8 bases. This CDR3 region has 18 residues. V shed 6 bases and J 3 bases; nucleotides not matched to a gene: 16. Per the germline V gene, CDR1 is SGHAT and CDR2 is FQNNGV. CDR3 residues: CASSSEGQVLGHGNTIYF. The CDR3 region has the DNA TGTGCCAGCAGTTCTGAGGGACAGGTTCTAGGGCATGGAAACACCATATATTTT.

The rearrangement links TRBV5-1 to TRBJ2-1, with 13 bases identical to TRBD2. J gave up 5 bases and V 4 bases, and 6 bases lay outside the gene matches. The CDR3 sequence is 16 residues long. CDR1 and CDR2 (germline): SGHRS, YFSETQ. The CDR3 loop is CASSALGTSGDNEQFF. Here the CDR3 DNA reads TGCGCCAGCAGCGCCCTCGGGACTAGCGGGGACAATGAGCAGTTCTTC.

The rearrangement joins TRBV19 to TRBJ1-3; 8 nucleotides agree with TRBD1. The CDR3 length is 13 residues. The trim removed 3 bases at V and 7 bases at J, leaving 2 bases unmatched. Germline CDR1 is LNHDA and CDR2 is SQIVND (reference sequence). The CDR3 DNA reads TGTGCCAGTAGTATCAGGGGGCCGAACACCATATATTTT. Amino acid sequence: CASSIRGPNTIYF.

The CDR3 is CASSLVRGFNQPQHF. The CDR3 region has the DNA TGTGCCAGCAGCTTGGTAAGGGGCTTCAATCAGCCCCAGCATTTT. The chain combines TRBV5-8 with TRBJ1-5, with TRBD1 as a possible D gene (5 bases). V was pared by 0 bases and J by 3 bases, with 10 bases between. Germline-derived CDR1 and CDR2 are SGHTS and YDEGEE. The CDR3 runs to 15 residues.

In the case of this clone: The same CDR3 is also encoded by other DNA sequences in this sample. The chain combines TRBV5-4 with TRBJ1-2; 9 positions agree with TRBD1. This CDR3 contains 13 residues. Trimming cost V 2 bases and J 4 bases; bases outside gene matches: 0. Per germline, CDR1 SGHNT and CDR2 YYREEE (reference sequence). The CDR3 sequence: CASSLQGAYGYTF. CDR3 nucleotide sequence: TGTGCCAGCAGCTTACAGGGGGCCTATGGCTACACCTTC.